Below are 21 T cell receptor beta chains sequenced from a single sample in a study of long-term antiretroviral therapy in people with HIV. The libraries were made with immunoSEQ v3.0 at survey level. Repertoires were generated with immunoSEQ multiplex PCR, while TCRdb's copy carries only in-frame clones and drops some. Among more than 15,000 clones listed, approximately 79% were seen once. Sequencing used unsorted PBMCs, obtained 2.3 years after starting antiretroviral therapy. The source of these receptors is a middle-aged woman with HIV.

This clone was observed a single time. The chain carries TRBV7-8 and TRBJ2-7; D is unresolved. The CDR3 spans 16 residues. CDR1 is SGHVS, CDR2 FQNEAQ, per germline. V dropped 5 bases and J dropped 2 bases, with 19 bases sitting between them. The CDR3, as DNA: TGTGCCAGCAGCCCAATACTCTCTAACGTTGCCTACGAGCAGTACTTC. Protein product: CASSPILSNVAYEQYF.

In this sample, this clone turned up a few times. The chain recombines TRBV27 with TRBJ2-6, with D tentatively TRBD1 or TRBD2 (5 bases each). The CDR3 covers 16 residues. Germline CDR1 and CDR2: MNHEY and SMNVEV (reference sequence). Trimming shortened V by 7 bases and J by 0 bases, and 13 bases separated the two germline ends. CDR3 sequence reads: CASNRGFPSGANVLTF. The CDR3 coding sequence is TGTGCCAGCAACCGGGGCTTCCCCTCTGGGGCCAACGTCCTGACTTTC.

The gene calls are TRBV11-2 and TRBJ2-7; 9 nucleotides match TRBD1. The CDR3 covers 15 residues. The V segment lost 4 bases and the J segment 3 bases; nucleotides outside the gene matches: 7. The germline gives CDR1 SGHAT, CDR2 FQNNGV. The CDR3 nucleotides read TGTGCCAGCAGCTCCACGGGACAGGGTGTCTACGAGCAGTACTTC. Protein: CASSSTGQGVYEQYF.

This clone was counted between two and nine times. CDR3 bases: TGTGCCAGCAGCTCCACTAGCCCGGTGGGTGAGCAGTTCTTC. Translation: CASSSTSPVGEQFF. The chain is built from TRBV13 and TRBJ2-1; TRBD2 is a possible D gene (6 bases). CDR3 size: 14 residues. Germline V CDR1 and CDR2: PRHDT, FYEKMQ (reference sequence). V dropped 4 bases and J dropped 9 bases, with 16 bases sitting between them.

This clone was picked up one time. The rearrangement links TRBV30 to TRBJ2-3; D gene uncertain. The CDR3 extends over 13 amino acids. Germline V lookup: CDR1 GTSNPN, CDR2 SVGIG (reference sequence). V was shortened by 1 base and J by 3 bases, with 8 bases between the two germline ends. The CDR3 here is CAWSAIRTDTQYF. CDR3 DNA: TGTGCCTGGAGTGCTATAAGGACAGATACGCAGTATTTT. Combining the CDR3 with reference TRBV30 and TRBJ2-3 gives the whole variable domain SQTIHQWPATLVQPVGSPLSLECTVEGTSNPNLYWYRQAAGRGLQLLFYSVGIGQISSEVPQNLSASRPQDRQFILSSKKLLLSDSGFYLCAWSAIRTDTQYFGPGTRLTVL.

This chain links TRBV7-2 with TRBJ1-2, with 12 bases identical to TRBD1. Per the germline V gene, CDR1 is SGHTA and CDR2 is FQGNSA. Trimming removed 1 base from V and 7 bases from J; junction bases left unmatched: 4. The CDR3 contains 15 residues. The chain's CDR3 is CASSLGGQGATGYTF. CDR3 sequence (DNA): TGTGCCAGCAGCTTAGGGGGACAGGGGGCGACTGGCTACACCTTC.

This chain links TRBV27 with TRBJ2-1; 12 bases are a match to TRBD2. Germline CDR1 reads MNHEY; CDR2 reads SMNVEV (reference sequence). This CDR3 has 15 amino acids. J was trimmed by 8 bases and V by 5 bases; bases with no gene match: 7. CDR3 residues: CASSPPSGRVDEQFF. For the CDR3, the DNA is TGTGCCAGCAGTCCCCCTAGCGGGAGGGTGGATGAGCAGTTCTTC.

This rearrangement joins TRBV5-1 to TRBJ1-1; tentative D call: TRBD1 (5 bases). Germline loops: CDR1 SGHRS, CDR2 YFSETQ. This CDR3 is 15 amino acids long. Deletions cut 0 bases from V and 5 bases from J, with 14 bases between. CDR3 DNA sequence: TGCGCCAGCAGCTTGGCCCCAGGGAGGGAAACTGAAGCTTTCTTT. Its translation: CASSLAPGRETEAFF.

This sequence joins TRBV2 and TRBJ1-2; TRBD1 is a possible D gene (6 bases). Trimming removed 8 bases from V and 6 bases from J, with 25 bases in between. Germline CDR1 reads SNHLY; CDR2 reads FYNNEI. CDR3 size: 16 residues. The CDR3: CASLQEPGQRIDGYTF. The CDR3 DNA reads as TGTGCCAGCCTTCAAGAACCAGGACAGCGTATAGATGGCTACACCTTC.

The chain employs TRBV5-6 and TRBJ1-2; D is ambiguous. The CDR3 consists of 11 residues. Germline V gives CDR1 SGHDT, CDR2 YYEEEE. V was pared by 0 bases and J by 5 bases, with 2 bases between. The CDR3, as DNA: TGTGCCAGCAGCTTGGCGTATGGCTACACCTTC. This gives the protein CASSLAYGYTF.

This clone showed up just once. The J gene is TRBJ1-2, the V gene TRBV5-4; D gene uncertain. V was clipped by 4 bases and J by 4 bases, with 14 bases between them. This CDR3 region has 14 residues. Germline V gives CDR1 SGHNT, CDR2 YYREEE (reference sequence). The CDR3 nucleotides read TGTGCCAGCAGCCCAACCCCTTACGGCTATGGCTACACCTTC. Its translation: CASSPTPYGYGYTF.

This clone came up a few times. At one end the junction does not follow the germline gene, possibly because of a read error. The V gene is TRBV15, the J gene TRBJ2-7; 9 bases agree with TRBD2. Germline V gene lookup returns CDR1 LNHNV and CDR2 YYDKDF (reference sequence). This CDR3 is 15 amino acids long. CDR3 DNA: TGTGCCACCAGCAGAGATCCGGTAGCGGGAGCTCCCACCTCCTTC. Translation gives CATSRDPVAGAPTSF.

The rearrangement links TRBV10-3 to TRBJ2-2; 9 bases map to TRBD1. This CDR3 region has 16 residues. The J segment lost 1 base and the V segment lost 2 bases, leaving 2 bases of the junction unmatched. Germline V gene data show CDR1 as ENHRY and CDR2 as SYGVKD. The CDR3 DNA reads TGTGCCATCAGTGAGGGGACAGGGTTGAACACCGGGGAGCTGTTTTTT. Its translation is CAISEGTGLNTGELFF.

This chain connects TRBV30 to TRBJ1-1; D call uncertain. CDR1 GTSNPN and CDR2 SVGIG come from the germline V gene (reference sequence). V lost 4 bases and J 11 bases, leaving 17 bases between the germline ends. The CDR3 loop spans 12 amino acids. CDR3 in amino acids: CAWIIKEQRAFF. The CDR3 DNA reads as TGTGCCTGGATTATCAAAGAGCAAAGGGCTTTCTTT.

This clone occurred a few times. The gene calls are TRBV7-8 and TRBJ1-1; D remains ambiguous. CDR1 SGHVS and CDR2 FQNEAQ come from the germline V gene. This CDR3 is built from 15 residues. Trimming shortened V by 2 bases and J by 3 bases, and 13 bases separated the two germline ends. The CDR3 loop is CASSLRLRRDTEAFF. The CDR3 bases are TGTGCCAGCAGCTTAAGGCTCCGGAGGGACACTGAAGCTTTCTTT.

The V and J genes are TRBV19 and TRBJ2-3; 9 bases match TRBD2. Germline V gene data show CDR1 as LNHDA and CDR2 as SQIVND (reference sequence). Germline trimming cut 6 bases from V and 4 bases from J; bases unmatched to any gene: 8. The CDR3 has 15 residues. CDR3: CASSPSSGKADTQYF. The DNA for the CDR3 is TGTGCCAGTAGCCCTTCTAGCGGGAAGGCAGATACGCAGTATTTT.

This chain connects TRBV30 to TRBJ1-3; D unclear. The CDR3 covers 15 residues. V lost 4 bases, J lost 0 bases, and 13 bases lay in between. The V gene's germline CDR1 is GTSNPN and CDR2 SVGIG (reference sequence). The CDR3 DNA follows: TGTGCCTGGAAGGGTACTTTCCACTCTGGAAACACCATATATTTT. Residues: CAWKGTFHSGNTIYF.

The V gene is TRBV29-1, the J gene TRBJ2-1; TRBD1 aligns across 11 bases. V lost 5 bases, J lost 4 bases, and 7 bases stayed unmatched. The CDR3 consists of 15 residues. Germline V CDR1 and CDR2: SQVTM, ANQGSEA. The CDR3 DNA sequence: TGCAGCGTTCAAACCGGGACAGGGGGATACAATGAGCAGTTCTTC. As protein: CSVQTGTGGYNEQFF.

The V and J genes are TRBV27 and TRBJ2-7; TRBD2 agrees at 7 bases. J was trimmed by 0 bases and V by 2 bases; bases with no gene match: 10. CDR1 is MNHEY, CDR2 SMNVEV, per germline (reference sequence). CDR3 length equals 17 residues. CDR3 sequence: CASSLTGGGTLSYEQYF. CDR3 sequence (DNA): TGTGCCAGCAGTTTAACCGGCGGGGGAACCCTCTCCTACGAGCAGTACTTC.

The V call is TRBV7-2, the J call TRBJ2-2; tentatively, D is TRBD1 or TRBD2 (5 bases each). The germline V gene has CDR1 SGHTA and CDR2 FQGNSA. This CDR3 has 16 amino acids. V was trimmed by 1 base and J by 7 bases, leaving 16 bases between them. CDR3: CASSLGGARGGGELFF. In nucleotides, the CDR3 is TGTGCCAGCAGCTTAGGAGGGGCCCGGGGCGGCGGGGAGCTGTTTTTT.

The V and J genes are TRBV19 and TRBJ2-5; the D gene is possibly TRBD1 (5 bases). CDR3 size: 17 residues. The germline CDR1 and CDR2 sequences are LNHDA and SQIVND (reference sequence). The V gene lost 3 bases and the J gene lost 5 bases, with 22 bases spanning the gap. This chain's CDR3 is CASSIRPPRQGGETQYF. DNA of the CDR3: TGTGCCAGTAGTATTCGGCCCCCGCGGCAGGGTGGGGAGACCCAGTACTTC. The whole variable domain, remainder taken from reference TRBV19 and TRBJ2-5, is DGGITQSPKYLFRKEGQNVTLSCEQNLNHDAMYWYRQDPGQGLRLIYYSQIVNDFQKGDIAEGYSVSREKKESFPLTVTSAQKNPTAFYLCASSIRPPRQGGETQYFGPGTRLLVL.